A selection of T cell receptor beta chains follows, all from one sample in a study of regulatory T cells in long-lasting Graves disease. TCRdb fed the multiplex PCR reads into MiXCR, producing one record per CDR3 protein. The sample records about 620,000 distinct CDR3 sequences, 15% to 20% being singletons. A further study also used this sample, focusing on T cells in Graves' hyperthyroidism and ophthalmopathy.

Source: peripheral blood mononuclear cells (PBMCs), taken at new diagnosis, from a patient treated with antithyroid drugs. These TCRs come from a woman between 25 and 40 years old with Graves disease. CDR3s include the opening cysteine and the closing phenylalanine or tryptophan. A D gene is named only where the DNA matches it firmly. Only part of the rows carry a size: once, few, many, or a class if the clone is expanded.

d_call: .
j_call: TRBJ2-7
clone_size: many
v_call: TRBV9
cdr3_nt: TGTGCCAGCAGCGTAGGGTTCGGGTCCTACTCCTACGAGCAGTACTTC
cdr3_aa: CASSVGFGSYSYEQYF

d_call: .
j_call: TRBJ1-1
clone_size: few
v_call: TRBV16
cdr3_nt: TGTGCCAGCCACCGGGACGGGAACACTGAAGCTTTCTTT
cdr3_aa: CASHRDGNTEAFF

d_call: TRBD2
j_call: TRBJ2-1
clone_size: few
v_call: TRBV7-9
cdr3_nt: TGTGCCAGCAGCCCCGGGACTAGCGGGAGTATTGGTGAGCAGTTCTTC
cdr3_aa: CASSPGTSGSIGEQFF

d_call: .
j_call: TRBJ2-1
clone_size: many
v_call: TRBV28
cdr3_nt: TGTGCCAGCAGTCCGCGCGGGACACCCTACAATGAGCAGTTCTTC
cdr3_aa: CASSPRGTPYNEQFF

d_call: .
j_call: TRBJ2-5
clone_size: many
v_call: TRBV7-2
cdr3_nt: TGTGCCAGCAGCTTAGGTCCGGGGTCACAAGAGACCCAGTACTTC
cdr3_aa: CASSLGPGSQETQYF

d_call: TRBD1
j_call: TRBJ2-5
clone_size: few
v_call: TRBV6-1
cdr3_nt: TGTCCCAGAACAGGGGGCCGGTTGGAGACCCAGTACTTC
cdr3_aa: CPRTGGRLETQYF

d_call: .
j_call: TRBJ2-1
clone_size: .
v_call: TRBV7-9
cdr3_nt: TGTGCCAGCAGCTCCTCGACAGGGCGGGAATATGAGCAGTTCTTC
cdr3_aa: CASSSSTGREYEQFF

d_call: .
j_call: TRBJ1-5
clone_size: .
v_call: TRBV7-9
cdr3_nt: TGTGCCAGCAGCTTAGTAGGGGAGCAGCCCCAGCATTTT
cdr3_aa: CASSLVGEQPQHF

d_call: .
j_call: TRBJ2-2
clone_size: .
v_call: TRBV11-3
cdr3_nt: TGTGCCAGCAGCTTAAACCACGGGGAGCTGTTTTTT
cdr3_aa: CASSLNHGELFF

d_call: TRBD1
j_call: TRBJ1-5
clone_size: .
v_call: TRBV19
cdr3_nt: TGTGCCAGTAGTCCCCGGGACAGGGAGAGGCGGGCGAATCAGCCCCAGCATTTT
cdr3_aa: CASSPRDRERRANQPQHF

d_call: .
j_call: TRBJ1-6
clone_size: .
v_call: TRBV19
cdr3_nt: TGTGCCAGTAGTCCTAGGACAGACGACTTT
cdr3_aa: CASSPRTDDF

d_call: TRBD1
j_call: TRBJ1-1
clone_size: .
v_call: TRBV5-1
cdr3_nt: TGCGCCAGCAGCTTGTACAGGGGCCCTGAAGCTTTCTTT
cdr3_aa: CASSLYRGPEAFF

d_call: TRBD2
j_call: TRBJ2-4
clone_size: .
v_call: TRBV6-1
cdr3_nt: TGTGCCAGCACTACTAGCGGGAGATCCAAAAACATTCAGTACTTC
cdr3_aa: CASTTSGRSKNIQYF

d_call: TRBD1
j_call: TRBJ2-7
clone_size: .
v_call: TRBV7-9
cdr3_nt: TGTGCCAGCAGCTACCCCTCCGGGACAGAAAGATACGAGCAGTACTTC
cdr3_aa: CASSYPSGTERYEQYF

d_call: TRBD1
j_call: TRBJ1-1
clone_size: many
v_call: TRBV20-1
cdr3_nt: TGCAGTGCTAGGGAGGGGGCCAGTAACACTGAAGCTTTCTTT
cdr3_aa: CSAREGASNTEAFF

d_call: TRBD1
j_call: TRBJ2-2
clone_size: few
v_call: TRBV6-1
cdr3_nt: TGTGCCAGCAGGAGGACAGGGTGTGCGGGGGAGCTGTTTTTT
cdr3_aa: CASRRTGCAGELFF

d_call: .
j_call: TRBJ1-6
clone_size: .
v_call: TRBV12-3/TRBV12-4
cdr3_nt: TGTGCCAGCACCCAATCCTTATCACCCCTCCACTTT
cdr3_aa: CASTQSLSPLHF

d_call: .
j_call: TRBJ1-5
clone_size: many
v_call: TRBV28
cdr3_nt: TGTGCCAGCAGTCCCCTCCCGGAGACACTATATCAGCCCCAGCATTTT
cdr3_aa: CASSPLPETLYQPQHF

d_call: .
j_call: TRBJ1-3
clone_size: .
v_call: TRBV19
cdr3_nt: TGTGCCAGTATGCGGGGGAGCTCTGGAAACACCATATATTTT
cdr3_aa: CASMRGSSGNTIYF

d_call: .
j_call: TRBJ1-1
clone_size: many
v_call: TRBV30
cdr3_nt: TGTGCCTGGAGTGTTTACGGCAACACTGAAGCTTTCTTT
cdr3_aa: CAWSVYGNTEAFF

d_call: .
j_call: TRBJ2-3
clone_size: .
v_call: TRBV20-1
cdr3_nt: TGCAGTGCTACAGGAACCCCTCGCGTTAATGCAGATACGCAGTATTTT
cdr3_aa: CSATGTPRVNADTQYF

d_call: .
j_call: TRBJ2-3
clone_size: many
v_call: TRBV28
cdr3_nt: TGTGCCAGCAACTTGTGGAAACCCACAGATACGCAGTATTTT
cdr3_aa: CASNLWKPTDTQYF

d_call: .
j_call: TRBJ2-7
clone_size: .
v_call: TRBV28
cdr3_nt: TGTGCCAGCAGTTTTCGGGGGGCGCGATCCTACGAGCAGTACTTC
cdr3_aa: CASSFRGARSYEQYF

d_call: .
j_call: TRBJ1-6
clone_size: few
v_call: TRBV12-3/TRBV12-4
cdr3_nt: TGTGCCAGCAGTAAGGACTCGGTTTATTCACCCCTCCACTTT
cdr3_aa: CASSKDSVYSPLHF

d_call: .
j_call: TRBJ1-2
clone_size: many
v_call: TRBV24-1
cdr3_nt: TGTGCCACCAGTGATCCTCCGATGAGCTATGGCTACACCTTC
cdr3_aa: CATSDPPMSYGYTF

d_call: TRBD1
j_call: TRBJ1-6
clone_size: few
v_call: TRBV7-9
cdr3_nt: TGTGCCAGCAGCTTAGAGGTGGGGACAGGGAGCTCCTATAATTCACCCCTCCACTTT
cdr3_aa: CASSLEVGTGSSYNSPLHF

d_call: .
j_call: TRBJ1-5
clone_size: .
v_call: TRBV14
cdr3_nt: TGTGCCAGCAGCCAAGATGGGGCAGGGCCAGCCCGCAATCAGCCCCAGCATTTT
cdr3_aa: CASSQDGAGPARNQPQHF

d_call: .
j_call: TRBJ1-5
clone_size: .
v_call: TRBV28
cdr3_nt: TGTGCCAGCAGGTCCCTCTTGGAGAATCAGCCCCAGCATTTT
cdr3_aa: CASRSLLENQPQHF

d_call: .
j_call: TRBJ2-5
clone_size: many
v_call: TRBV2
cdr3_nt: TGTGCCAGCAGTGAAGGGTTCCAAGAGACCCAGTACTTC
cdr3_aa: CASSEGFQETQYF

d_call: .
j_call: TRBJ1-5
clone_size: .
v_call: TRBV4-1
cdr3_nt: TGCGCCAGCAGCCAAAGGGGTATCCAGGATCAGCCCCAGCATTTT
cdr3_aa: CASSQRGIQDQPQHF

d_call: .
j_call: TRBJ1-1
clone_size: few
v_call: TRBV6-5
cdr3_nt: TGTGCCAGCAGTTCACGACGGAACCCTGAAGCTTTCTTT
cdr3_aa: CASSSRRNPEAFF

d_call: TRBD1
j_call: TRBJ2-1
clone_size: .
v_call: TRBV19
cdr3_nt: TGTGCCAGTAGTGACAGGGGGGCGAGCAGCGGCTACAATGAGCAGTTCTTC
cdr3_aa: CASSDRGASSGYNEQFF

d_call: TRBD2
j_call: TRBJ2-1
clone_size: .
v_call: TRBV2
cdr3_nt: TGTGCCAGCAGACCTAGCGGGAATTTCTACAATAAGCAGTTCTTC
cdr3_aa: CASRPSGNFYNKQFF

d_call: .
j_call: TRBJ1-1
clone_size: many
v_call: TRBV20-1
cdr3_nt: TGCAGTGCTAGAACAGGTGGGGCAATCACTGAAGCTTTCTTT
cdr3_aa: CSARTGGAITEAFF

d_call: .
j_call: TRBJ2-7
clone_size: .
v_call: TRBV19
cdr3_nt: TGTGCCAGTAGTCGCCCTACGGGGCCCACCTACGAGCAGTACTTC
cdr3_aa: CASSRPTGPTYEQYF

d_call: .
j_call: TRBJ1-2
clone_size: many
v_call: TRBV29-1
cdr3_nt: TGCAGCGTTGAAGACAGACTCTTTAACTATGGCTACACCTTC
cdr3_aa: CSVEDRLFNYGYTF

d_call: TRBD1
j_call: TRBJ2-7
clone_size: .
v_call: TRBV5-6
cdr3_nt: TGTGCCAGCAGCTGGCAGGGGGCTTACGAGCAGTACTTC
cdr3_aa: CASSWQGAYEQYF

d_call: TRBD1
j_call: TRBJ2-2
clone_size: many
v_call: TRBV5-1
cdr3_nt: TGCGCCAGCAGCTTGAGTCAGACAGGGGGTTACGCCGGGGAGCTGTTTTTT
cdr3_aa: CASSLSQTGGYAGELFF

d_call: .
j_call: TRBJ2-2
clone_size: .
v_call: TRBV13
cdr3_nt: TGTGCCAGCAGCTTAAAGGTGTTCACCGGGGAGCTGTTTTTT
cdr3_aa: CASSLKVFTGELFF

d_call: .
j_call: TRBJ1-1
clone_size: .
v_call: TRBV20-1
cdr3_nt: TGCAGTGCTAGTCCAGGGTTCGGGACTGAAGCTTTCTTT
cdr3_aa: CSASPGFGTEAFF

d_call: .
j_call: TRBJ2-2
clone_size: many
v_call: TRBV7-3
cdr3_nt: TGTGCCAGCAGCCGTGACGGAGTCACCGGGGAGCTGTTTTTT
cdr3_aa: CASSRDGVTGELFF

d_call: TRBD1
j_call: TRBJ1-2
clone_size: many
v_call: TRBV6-1
cdr3_nt: TGTGCCAGCAGAACCGGGACAGGGTCTACCTATGGCTACACCTTC
cdr3_aa: CASRTGTGSTYGYTF

d_call: TRBD2
j_call: TRBJ2-3
clone_size: .
v_call: TRBV4-1
cdr3_nt: TGCGCCAGCAGCCAAGGCGGGGGAGGGTCCACAGATACGCAGTATTTT
cdr3_aa: CASSQGGGGSTDTQYF

d_call: TRBD1
j_call: TRBJ1-2
clone_size: many
v_call: TRBV27
cdr3_nt: TGTGCCAGCAGCAACAGGGACAGGGGCCCTTATGGCTACACCTTC
cdr3_aa: CASSNRDRGPYGYTF